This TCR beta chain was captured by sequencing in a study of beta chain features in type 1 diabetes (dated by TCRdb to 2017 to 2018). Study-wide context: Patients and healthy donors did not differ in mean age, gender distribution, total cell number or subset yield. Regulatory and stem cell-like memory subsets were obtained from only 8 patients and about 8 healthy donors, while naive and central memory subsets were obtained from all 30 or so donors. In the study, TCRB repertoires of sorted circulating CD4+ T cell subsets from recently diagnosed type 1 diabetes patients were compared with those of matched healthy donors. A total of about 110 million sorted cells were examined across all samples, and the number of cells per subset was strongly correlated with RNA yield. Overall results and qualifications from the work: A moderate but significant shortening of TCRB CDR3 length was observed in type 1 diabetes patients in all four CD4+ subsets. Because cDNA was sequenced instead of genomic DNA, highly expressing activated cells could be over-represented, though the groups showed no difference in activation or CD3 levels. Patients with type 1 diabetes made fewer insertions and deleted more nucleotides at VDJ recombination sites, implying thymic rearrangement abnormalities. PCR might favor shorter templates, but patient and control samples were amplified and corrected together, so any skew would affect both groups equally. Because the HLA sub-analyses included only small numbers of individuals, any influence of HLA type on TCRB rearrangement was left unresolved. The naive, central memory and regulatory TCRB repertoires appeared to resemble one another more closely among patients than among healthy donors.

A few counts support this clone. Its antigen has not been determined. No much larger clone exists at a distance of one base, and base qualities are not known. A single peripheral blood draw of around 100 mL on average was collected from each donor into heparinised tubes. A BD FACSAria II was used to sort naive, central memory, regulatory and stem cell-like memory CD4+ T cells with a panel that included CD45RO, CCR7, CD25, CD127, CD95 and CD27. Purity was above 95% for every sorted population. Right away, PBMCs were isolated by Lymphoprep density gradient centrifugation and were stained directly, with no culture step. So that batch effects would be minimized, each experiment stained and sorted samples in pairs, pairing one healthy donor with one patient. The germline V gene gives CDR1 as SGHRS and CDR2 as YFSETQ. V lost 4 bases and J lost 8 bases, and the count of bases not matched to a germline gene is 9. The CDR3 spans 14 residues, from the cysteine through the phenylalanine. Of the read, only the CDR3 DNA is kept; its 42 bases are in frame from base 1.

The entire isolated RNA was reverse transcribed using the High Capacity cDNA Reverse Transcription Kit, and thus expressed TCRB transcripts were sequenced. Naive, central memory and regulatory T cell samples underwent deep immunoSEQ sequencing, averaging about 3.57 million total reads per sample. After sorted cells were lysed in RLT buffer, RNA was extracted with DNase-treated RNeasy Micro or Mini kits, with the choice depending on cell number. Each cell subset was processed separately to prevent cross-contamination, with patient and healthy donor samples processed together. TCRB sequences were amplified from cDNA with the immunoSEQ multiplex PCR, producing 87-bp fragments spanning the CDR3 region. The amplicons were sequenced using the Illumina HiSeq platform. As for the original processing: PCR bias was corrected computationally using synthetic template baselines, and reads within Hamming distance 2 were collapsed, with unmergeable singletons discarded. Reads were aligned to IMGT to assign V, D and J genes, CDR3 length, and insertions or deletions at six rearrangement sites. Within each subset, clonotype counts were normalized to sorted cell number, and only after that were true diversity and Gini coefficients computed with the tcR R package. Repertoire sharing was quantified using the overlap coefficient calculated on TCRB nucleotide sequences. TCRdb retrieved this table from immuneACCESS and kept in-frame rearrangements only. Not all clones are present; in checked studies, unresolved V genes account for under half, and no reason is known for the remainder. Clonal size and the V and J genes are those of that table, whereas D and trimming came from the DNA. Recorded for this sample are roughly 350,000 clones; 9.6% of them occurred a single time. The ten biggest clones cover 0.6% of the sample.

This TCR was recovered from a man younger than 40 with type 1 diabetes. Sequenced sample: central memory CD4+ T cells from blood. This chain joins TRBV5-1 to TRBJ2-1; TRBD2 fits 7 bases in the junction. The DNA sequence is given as TGCGCCAGCAGCCTCGGGGAGGGGCGTGATGAGCAGTTCTTC. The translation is CASSLGEGRDEQFF.